The 7 T cell receptor beta chains below all came from one sample that was sequenced in a study of blood T cells in healthy people across ages. Alongside a J-beta primer mix, a sample-barcoded 5' primer served in a second PCR lasting about 6 to 12 cycles. Via MiXCR, TCRdb re-called the 5' RACE reads, giving one row per CDR3 protein. The table has about 1 million distinct CDR3 sequences, 40% to 45% seen once; the top ten hold 18%. The sample taken for sequencing was blood. Receptor source: a woman aged 55-69 years in good health.

This clonotype occurred many times. This chain joins TRBV9 and TRBJ2-5, with 11 bases that match TRBD2. This CDR3 contains 16 residues. CDR1 is SGDLS and CDR2 is YYNGEE in the germline V gene. V gave up 0 bases and J gave up 2 bases; unmatched junction bases: 3. CDR3 DNA sequence: TGTGCCAGCAGCGTAGGAGGGACTAGCGGTCAAGAGACCCAGTACTTC. It is translated as CASSVGGTSGQETQYF. Using reference TRBV9 and TRBJ2-5 for the parts outside the CDR3, the full variable domain is DSGVTQTPKHLITATGQRVTLRCSPRSGDLSVYWYQQSLDQGLQFLIQYYNGEERAKGNILERFSAQQFPDLHSELNLSSLELGDSALYFCASSVGGTSGQETQYFGPGTRLLVL.

This clonotype was seen only a few times. CDR3 region: CASSHEGREQYF. The CDR3 DNA reads TGCGCCAGCAGCCACGAGGGTCGGGAGCAGTACTTC. V and J are TRBV4-1 and TRBJ2-5; a weak D match, TRBD2 (6 bases). V dropped 3 bases and J dropped 11 bases, with 13 bases sitting between them. The CDR3 runs to 12 residues. Germline lookup yields CDR1 MGHRA and CDR2 YSYEKL.

The V and J genes are TRBV27 and TRBJ2-1; D is undetermined. Matching the DNA end better, TRBJ2-7 makes the J call doubtful. The germline V gene has CDR1 MNHEY and CDR2 SMNVEV (reference sequence). The CDR3 runs 13 residues. DNA of the CDR3: TGTGCCAGCAGCCCGTCCCGGTACAATGAGCAGTACTTC. Its translation: CASSPSRYNEQYF.

The V and J genes are TRBV6-2 or TRBV6-3 and TRBJ2-1; a possible D gene is TRBD2 (5 bases). The CDR3 is 12 amino acids. V lost 4 bases and J 7 bases, leaving 8 bases between the germline ends. The germline V gene encodes CDR1 MNHEY and CDR2 SVGEGT. Here the CDR3 reads CASSFGENEQFF. The CDR3, as DNA: TGTGCCAGCAGTTTCGGGGAGAATGAGCAGTTCTTC.

This chain uses TRBV29-1 with TRBJ2-1; D ambiguous. The CDR3 spans 14 residues. Germline V lookup: CDR1 SQVTM, CDR2 ANQGSEA. The V and J ends lost 7 bases and 0 bases respectively, with 13 bases between them. The CDR3 loop is CSAIPRSSYNEQFF. CDR3 sequence (DNA): TGCAGCGCGATCCCCAGGAGCTCCTACAATGAGCAGTTCTTC.

This clonotype was seen only a few times. The V call is TRBV3-1, the J call TRBJ2-1; D not resolved. V was pared by 2 bases and J by 8 bases, with 4 bases between. The CDR3 is 11 residues long. Germline-derived CDR1 and CDR2 are LGHDT and YNNKEL (reference sequence). In DNA, the CDR3 is TGTGCCAGCAGCCAACGGGATGAGCAGTTCTTC. Residues: CASSQRDEQFF.

Regarding this clonotype: The junction differs from germline at one of its ends, possibly a read error. This sequence joins TRBV7-9 and TRBJ2-5; 10 bases line up with TRBD2. The CDR3 spans 16 residues. CDR1 and CDR2 (germline): SEHNR, FQNEAQ (reference sequence). In DNA, the CDR3 is TGTGCCAGCAGTTTAGGGCTAGCGGGAGACCAAGAGACCCAGTACTTC. It is translated as CASSLGLAGDQETQYF.